This T cell receptor beta chain was identified during a study of blood T cell repertoires in COVID-19. Overall study context: The samples span acute and convalescent COVID-19 from the United States, Italy and Spain. Sample material is recorded as cDNA or gDNA derived from T cells, B-cell-depleted T cells, or PBMCs.

As processed by the authors: Nucleated cell number was recorded as an estimate derived from reference gene primer amplification. The repertoire was sequenced with immunoSEQ multiplex PCR; TCRdb's copy has only in-frame clones and lacks some. From that table come the V and J calls and clone size; the DNA was used to work out D and trimming. The sample holds about 120,000 clones, about 85% seen once. Germline-derived CDR1 and CDR2 are LNHDA and SQIVND (reference sequence). V gave up 2 bases and J gave up 6 bases, with 8 bases separating them. This CDR3 contains 12 residues. The sequenced sample consisted of peripheral blood. The TCR was taken from a man aged 40-50 years with acute or convalescent COVID-19. The chain carries TRBV19 and TRBJ2-7, with unresolved D. The CDR3 loop reads CASSIYGGEQYF. The CDR3 DNA is TGTGCCAGTAGTATATACGGCGGCGAGCAGTACTTC.